What follows are 22 T cell receptor beta chains derived from one specimen sequenced in a study of identifying expanded T cells in peripheral blood. The table came from immunoSEQ multiplex PCR; TCRdb's copy has only in-frame clones and leaves some out. The table lists 100,000 to 150,000 clones, around four fifths of them singletons. The sample comprised blood. The receptor source for this set is a person aged 18-69 years in good health.

The chain couples TRBV11-2 to TRBJ1-2; D remains unclear. V was shortened by 1 base and J by 6 bases, with 9 bases between the two germline ends. CDR1 is SGHAT and CDR2 is FQNNGV in the germline V gene. CDR3 size: 13 residues. The CDR3 loop reads CASSLVPGNGYTF. The CDR3 DNA sequence: TGTGCCAGCAGCTTAGTTCCGGGGAATGGCTACACCTTC.

CDR3 sequence reads: CASRGGETQYF. The DNA for the CDR3 is TGTGCCAGCAGGGGGGGGGAGACCCAGTACTTC. V is TRBV6-5 and J is TRBJ2-5; 7 positions match TRBD2. The CDR3 consists of 11 residues. Germline CDR1 MNHEY, CDR2 SVGAGI. V was clipped by 6 bases and J by 5 bases; unmatched bases: 0.

This chain links TRBV6-5 with TRBJ2-7; 9 bases line up with TRBD1. V shed 2 bases and J 4 bases; nucleotides not matched to a gene: 6. Germline V gene sequence: CDR1 MNHEY, CDR2 SVGAGI. This CDR3 has 15 residues. The CDR3: CASSYKDRGGYEQYF. In nucleotides, the CDR3 is TGTGCCAGCAGTTACAAGGACAGGGGCGGTTACGAGCAGTACTTC.

The gene calls are TRBV7-2 and TRBJ2-2, with 8 bases fitting TRBD1. The CDR3 is 17 residues long. The germline CDR1 and CDR2 sequences are SGHTA and FQGNSA. The V segment lost 5 bases and the J segment 1 base; nucleotides outside the gene matches: 9. The CDR3 coding sequence is TGTGCCAGCAGCGGGCGGACAGGGATTGTGAACACCGGGGAGCTGTTTTTT. Protein sequence: CASSGRTGIVNTGELFF.

V usage is TRBV28 and J usage is TRBJ2-7; D not resolved. V shed 3 bases and J shed 2 bases, with 2 bases lying between them. This CDR3 is built from 11 residues. CDR1 MDHEN and CDR2 SYDVKM come from the germline V gene. The CDR3 DNA follows: TGTGCCAGCAGTTTGGCCTACGAGCAGTACTTC. Translated: CASSLAYEQYF.

V is TRBV6-4 and J is TRBJ1-2; TRBD1 is a possible D gene (5 bases). This CDR3 is 13 amino acids long. V was shortened by 4 bases and J by 7 bases, with 13 bases between the two germline ends. Germline CDR1 MRHNA, CDR2 SNTAGT. For the CDR3, the DNA is TGTGCCAGCAGTGCGGAGGGGCTGAGTGGCTACACCTTC. Protein product: CASSAEGLSGYTF.

As for this clone: This is likely a read error, given that the CDR3 carries no conserved phenylalanine or tryptophan at its end. The DNA is omitted, as the CDR3 cannot be located on it reliably, and the CDR3 follows TCRdb's listing. The chain couples TRBV7-3 to TRBJ1-2. The CDR3 is 13 amino acids in total, end residues counted. CDR1 SGHTA and CDR2 FQGTGA come from the germline V gene. The CDR3 region is CASSLGTYRPPVL.

The CDR3 protein is CASSLDQSRGRRYGYTF. In nucleotides, the CDR3 is TGTGCCAGCAGCTTAGATCAAAGTAGGGGGCGACGCTATGGCTACACCTTC. The chain joins TRBV11-3 to TRBJ1-2; 7 positions agree with TRBD1. J was trimmed by 4 bases and V by 0 bases; bases with no gene match: 11. Germline lookup yields CDR1 SGHNT and CDR2 YENEEA. CDR3 size: 17 residues.

The chain combines TRBV9 with TRBJ1-2; 10 bases line up with TRBD1. V shed 4 bases, J shed 3 bases, and the junction held 15 bases outside the gene matches. The CDR3 has 18 amino acids. Germline assignment: CDR1 SGDLS and CDR2 YYNGEE. DNA of the CDR3: TGTGCCAGCAGCCCCCCATCCGGGACAGGGGAACGGGACTATGGCTACACCTTC. It codes for CASSPPSGTGERDYGYTF. Full variable domain (rest looked up from reference TRBV9 and TRBJ1-2): DSGVTQTPKHLITATGQRVTLRCSPRSGDLSVYWYQQSLDQGLQFLIQYYNGEERAKGNILERFSAQQFPDLHSELNLSSLELGDSALYFCASSPPSGTGERDYGYTFGSGTRLTVV.

There are a few counts of this clone. The rearrangement uses TRBV18 and TRBJ1-6; D is ambiguous. CDR1 and CDR2 from the germline V gene are KGHSH and LQKENI. Trimming took 1 base from V and 7 from J, leaving 5 bases between them. This CDR3 is built from 13 residues. The CDR3, as DNA: TGTGCCAGCTCACCACTGGAGAATTCACCCCTCCACTTT. This gives the protein CASSPLENSPLHF.

The J gene is TRBJ1-2, the V gene TRBV7-2, with 9 nucleotides matching TRBD1. This CDR3 spans 14 amino acids. Trimming cost V 3 bases and J 6 bases; bases outside gene matches: 5. From germline, CDR1 is SGHTA and CDR2 FQGNSA. The chain's CDR3 is CASSLDRQGDGYTF. The CDR3 bases are TGTGCCAGCAGCTTGGATCGACAGGGGGATGGCTACACCTTC.

V and J are TRBV7-9 and TRBJ2-7; possible D gene TRBD1, 6 bases. V was cut by 5 bases and J by 3 bases, with 17 bases left in between. The germline gives CDR1 SEHNR, CDR2 FQNEAQ (reference sequence). There are 15 residues in the CDR3. For the CDR3, the DNA is TGTGCCAGCAGCGATACGGGACACTCAATCTACGAGCAGTACTTC. Its translation is CASSDTGHSIYEQYF. The complete variable domain, with remaining parts taken from reference TRBV7-9 and TRBJ2-7, reads DTGVSQNPRHKITKRGQNVTFRCDPISEHNRLYWYRQTLGQGPEFLTYFQNEAQLEKSRLLSDRFSAERPKGSFSTLEIQRTEQGDSAMYLCASSDTGHSIYEQYFGPGTRLTVT.

This chain links TRBV6-5 with TRBJ1-1; a possible D gene is TRBD1 (5 bases). Per the germline V gene, CDR1 is MNHEY and CDR2 is SVGAGI. The V end lost 4 bases, the J end lost 4 bases, and 10 bases lay between the germline ends. The CDR3 is made up of 13 amino acids. The CDR3 region has the DNA TGTGCCAGCAGTTTGGAGGGGTCCACTGAAGCTTTCTTT. This codes for CASSLEGSTEAFF.

The J gene is TRBJ1-6, the V gene TRBV7-3; the D gene is possibly TRBD1 (6 bases). This CDR3 contains 15 residues. V gave up 4 bases and J gave up 9 bases, with 16 bases separating them. From germline, CDR1 is SGHTA and CDR2 FQGTGA. CDR3 amino acids: CASSSPGAGVSPLHF. CDR3 DNA: TGTGCCAGCAGCTCGCCGGGGGCTGGGGTTTCACCCCTCCACTTT.

In the case of this clone: Its ends do not fully match the called genes, so a read error is possible. V gene TRBV7-3 combines with J gene TRBJ2-5; the match to TRBD2 covers 16 bases. Germline CDR1 and CDR2: SGHTA and FQGTGA. The CDR3 extends over 14 amino acids. CDR3: CASSLGLAGGPRHF. Written as DNA, the CDR3 is TGTGCCAGCAGCTTGGGACTAGCGGGGGGGCCGAGGCACTTC.

J is TRBJ2-3 and V is TRBV15, with D perhaps matching TRBD1 (5 bases). Trimming cost V 0 bases and J 2 bases, with 18 bases left between them. Germline CDR1 LNHNV, CDR2 YYDKDF (reference sequence). The CDR3 is 18 amino acids. CDR3 residues: CATSRDPPGRYSTDTQYF. The CDR3 coding sequence is TGTGCCACCAGCAGAGATCCCCCAGGGCGCTATTCCACAGATACGCAGTATTTT.

This chain joins TRBV5-5 and TRBJ1-3, with 9 nucleotides matching TRBD1. This CDR3 comprises 14 residues. Germline values: CDR1 SGHKS, CDR2 YYEKEE (reference sequence). After removal of 4 bases from V and 8 bases from J, the junction contained 7 bases not matched to a gene. This CDR3 reads CASSVDRGVYTIYF. In nucleotides, the CDR3 is TGTGCCAGCAGCGTGGACAGGGGTGTATACACCATATATTTT.

This chain links TRBV7-9 with TRBJ2-3; 8 nucleotides align to TRBD1. The CDR3 is 17 amino acids. V was clipped by 5 bases and J by 0 bases; unmatched bases: 10. CDR1 is SEHNR and CDR2 is FQNEAQ in the germline V gene (reference sequence). The CDR3 sequence is CASSPPQTGVSTDTQYF. DNA for the CDR3: TGTGCCAGCAGCCCACCGCAGACAGGGGTTAGCACAGATACGCAGTATTTT. Looking up the rest from reference TRBV7-9 and TRBJ2-3 gives the full variable domain: DTGVSQNPRHKITKRGQNVTFRCDPISEHNRLYWYRQTLGQGPEFLTYFQNEAQLEKSRLLSDRFSAERPKGSFSTLEIQRTEQGDSAMYLCASSPPQTGVSTDTQYFGPGTRLTVL.

J is TRBJ2-3 and V is TRBV5-6, with D perhaps TRBD2 (6 bases). Per the germline V gene, CDR1 is SGHDT and CDR2 is YYEEEE. The CDR3 covers 14 residues. Trimming removed 4 bases from V and 7 bases from J, with 16 bases in between. The CDR3 coding sequence is TGTGCCAGCAGCCAACATGGCCTAGCGAATACGCAGTATTTT. Its protein is CASSQHGLANTQYF. The variable domain in full, completed from reference TRBV5-6 and TRBJ2-3, reads DAGVTQSPTHLIKTRGQQVTLRCSPKSGHDTVSWYQQALGQGPQFIFQYYEEEERQRGNFPDRFSGHQFPNYSSELNVNALLLGDSALYLCASSQHGLANTQYFGPGTRLTVL.

The chain recombines TRBV10-1 with TRBJ2-5, with D possibly being TRBD1 (6 bases). In germline, CDR1 is WNHNN, CDR2 SYGVQD (reference sequence). The CDR3 loop spans 16 amino acids. V was pared by 4 bases and J by 4 bases, with 19 bases between. The CDR3 reads CASSGPETGYGETQYF. The CDR3, as DNA: TGCGCCAGCAGTGGCCCGGAAACAGGGTACGGAGAGACCCAGTACTTC.

The chain couples TRBV27 to TRBJ1-1; a weak D match, TRBD1 (5 bases). The V and J ends lost 6 bases and 1 base respectively, with 9 bases between them. CDR1 is MNHEY, CDR2 SMNVEV, per germline (reference sequence). The CDR3 extends over 13 amino acids. CDR3 protein: CASRIGGNTEAFF. CDR3 bases: TGTGCCAGCAGGATTGGGGGGAACACTGAAGCTTTCTTT.

The V and J genes are TRBV7-6 and TRBJ1-4; 7 bases fit TRBD1. The CDR3 runs to 16 residues. Germline V lookup: CDR1 SGHVS, CDR2 FNYEAQ. V lost 2 bases to trimming and J lost 3 bases; unmatched junction nucleotides: 6. Here the CDR3 reads CASSLRQGVANEKLFF. The CDR3 region has the DNA TGTGCCAGCAGCTTACGGCAGGGGGTAGCTAATGAAAAACTGTTTTTT.